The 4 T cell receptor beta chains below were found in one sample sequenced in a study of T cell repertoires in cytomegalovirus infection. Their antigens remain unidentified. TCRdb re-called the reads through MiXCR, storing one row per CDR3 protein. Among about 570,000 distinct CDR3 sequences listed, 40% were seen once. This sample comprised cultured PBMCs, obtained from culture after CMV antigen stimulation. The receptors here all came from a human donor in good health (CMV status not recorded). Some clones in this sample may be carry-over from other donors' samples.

DNA of the CDR3: TGTGCCAGCAGCTTAGATTCGGGGTGGGGGAGGAAGCAGTACTTC. Its protein is CASSLDSGWGRKQYF. The chain recombines TRBV7-2 with TRBJ2-7; possibly TRBD2 for D (6 bases). Deletions cut 1 base from V and 8 bases from J, with 18 bases between. The length of the CDR3 is 15 residues. The germline gives CDR1 SGHTA, CDR2 FQGNSA.

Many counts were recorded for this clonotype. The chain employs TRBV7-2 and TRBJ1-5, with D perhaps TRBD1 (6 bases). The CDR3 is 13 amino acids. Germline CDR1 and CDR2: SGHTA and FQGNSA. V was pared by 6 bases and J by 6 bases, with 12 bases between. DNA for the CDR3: TGTGCCAGCAGACAGGGTTCGGGTCAGCCCCAGCATTTT. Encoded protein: CASRQGSGQPQHF.

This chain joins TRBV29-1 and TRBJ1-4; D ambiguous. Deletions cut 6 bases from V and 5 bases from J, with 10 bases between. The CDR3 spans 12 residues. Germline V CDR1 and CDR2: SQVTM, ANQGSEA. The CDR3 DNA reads TGCAGCGTCGGTGGAATGAATGAAAAACTGTTTTTT. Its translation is CSVGGMNEKLFF.

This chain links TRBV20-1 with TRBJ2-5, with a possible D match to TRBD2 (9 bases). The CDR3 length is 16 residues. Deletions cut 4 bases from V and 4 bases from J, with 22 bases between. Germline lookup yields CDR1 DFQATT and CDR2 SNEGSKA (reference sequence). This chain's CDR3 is CSATNRGGLAGETQYF. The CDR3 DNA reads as TGCAGTGCTACGAACAGGGGGGGACTAGCTGGAGAGACCCAGTACTTC.